The 15 T cell receptor beta chains listed next were all sequenced from one sample in a study of cytomegalovirus exposure and HLA in healthy donors. 60 Vbeta and 13 Jbeta primers were used in PCR. TCRdb's table, derived via immunoSEQ multiplex PCR, lists solely in-frame clones and lacks some. Among fewer than 300,000 clones, just over 85% were seen once, and the ten largest hold 3.5% to 4.5%. The sequencing input was PBMCs. Every receptor here comes from a man aged 35 to 55 in good health and CMV-seropositive.

The sample holds one count of this clone. The DNA for the CDR3 is TGTGCCAGCAGTAAACAGGGGGCTAGTGGCTACACCTTC. This codes for CASSKQGASGYTF. This chain uses TRBV6-1 with TRBJ1-2; 9 bases map to TRBD1. This CDR3 contains 13 residues. V dropped 5 bases and J dropped 7; count of bases not matched to a gene: 5. Germline-derived CDR1 and CDR2 are MNHNS and SASEGT.

This chain links TRBV18 with TRBJ2-1, with 13 bases aligning to TRBD2. Per germline, CDR1 KGHSH and CDR2 LQKENI. V lost 2 bases, J lost 9 bases, and 4 bases stayed unmatched. The CDR3 loop spans 15 amino acids. Written as DNA, the CDR3 is TGTGCCAGCTCACCAGGACTAGCGGGAGCGGCTGAGCAGTTCTTC. Translation: CASSPGLAGAAEQFF.

The chain has TRBV5-4 and TRBJ2-7; D remains ambiguous. Trimming cost V 4 bases and J 0 bases, with 8 bases left between them. The CDR3 is made up of 13 amino acids. Germline V gene data show CDR1 as SGHNT and CDR2 as YYREEE (reference sequence). CDR3 sequence (DNA): TGTGCCAGCAGCCCCCCCGGCTCCTACGAGCAGTACTTC. Translated: CASSPPGSYEQYF.

This chain joins TRBV4-1 and TRBJ2-7; 7 bases align to TRBD1. The CDR3 is made up of 14 amino acids. The V and J ends lost 1 base and 5 bases, in that order; junction bases with no gene match: 5. CDR1 and CDR2 from the germline V gene are MGHRA and YSYEKL. This CDR3 is CASSQVKGANEQYF. The CDR3, as DNA: TGCGCCAGCAGCCAAGTTAAGGGGGCTAACGAGCAGTACTTC.

The V and J genes are TRBV6-6 and TRBJ2-1; possibly TRBD1 for D (6 bases). The CDR3 length is 12 residues. From germline, CDR1 is MNHNY and CDR2 SVGAGI (reference sequence). Trimming removed 5 bases at V and 8 bases at J, with 10 bases between. CDR3 amino acids: CASSPGVDEQFF. In DNA, the CDR3 is TGTGCCAGCAGTCCAGGGGTAGATGAGCAGTTCTTC.

In its sample, this clone was seen a few times. V is TRBV4-1 and J is TRBJ2-2; D uncertain. Germline V lookup: CDR1 MGHRA, CDR2 YSYEKL. With 7 bases removed from V and 2 bases from J, the gap between germline ends came to 5 bases. This CDR3 has 12 residues. This chain's CDR3 is CASTPNTGELFF. In DNA, the CDR3 is TGCGCCAGCACCCCTAACACCGGGGAGCTGTTTTTT.

In this sample, this clone turned up once. The chain employs TRBV4-3 and TRBJ2-7; TRBD2 agrees at 12 bases. This CDR3 region has 18 residues. Trimming at V came to 0 bases and at J to 5 bases, leaving 11 bases not matched to a gene. The germline V gene encodes CDR1 LGHNA and CDR2 YSLEER. The DNA for the CDR3 is TGCGCCAGCAGCCAAGATCTTCCTGGGACTAGCGGGCGGAACGAGCAGTACTTC. This codes for CASSQDLPGTSGRNEQYF.

The chain links TRBV5-1 to TRBJ1-3; the D gene is possibly TRBD1 (5 bases). The length of the CDR3 is 14 residues. Looked up from germline, CDR1 is SGHRS and CDR2 is YFSETQ. Trimming took 6 bases from V and 3 from J, leaving 13 bases between them. The CDR3 is CASTTTGGGNTIYF. CDR3 coding DNA: TGCGCCAGCACCACGACCGGGGGTGGAAACACCATATATTTT.

The chain links TRBV4-1 to TRBJ2-7; possible D gene TRBD2, 5 bases. From germline, CDR1 is MGHRA and CDR2 YSYEKL. The CDR3 has 14 residues. With 4 bases removed from V and 2 bases from J, the gap between germline ends came to 12 bases. CDR3 bases: TGCGCCAGCAGCCGAGGGAGCACAGCCTACGAGCAGTACTTC. It specifies CASSRGSTAYEQYF.

The rearrangement links TRBV6-1 to TRBJ2-5, with D possibly matching TRBD2 (6 bases). CDR1 MNHNS and CDR2 SASEGT come from the germline V gene. V was cut by 10 bases and J by 5 bases, with 17 bases left in between. The CDR3 spans 13 residues. CDR3 loop: CANGATRGETQYF. Here the CDR3 DNA reads TGTGCCAACGGAGCGACCCGGGGGGAGACCCAGTACTTC.

The chain joins TRBV5-1 to TRBJ2-5; D call uncertain. Germline V gene data show CDR1 as SGHRS and CDR2 as YFSETQ. This CDR3 spans 14 amino acids. V lost 4 bases to trimming and J lost 0 bases, with 10 bases between them. CDR3 DNA: TGCGCCAGCAGCCTACAGCTGTACCAAGAGACCCAGTACTTC. It translates to CASSLQLYQETQYF.

The chain has TRBV28 and TRBJ2-7; a weak D match, TRBD2 (5 bases). The CDR3 has 14 residues. Germline loops: CDR1 MDHEN, CDR2 SYDVKM. Trimming left V 1 base short and J 6 bases short, with 13 bases between. The CDR3 sequence is CASSLFQMGSEQYF. The CDR3 coding sequence is TGTGCCAGCAGTTTATTCCAGATGGGGAGCGAGCAGTACTTC.

The V gene is TRBV6-1, the J gene TRBJ2-7, with a weak D call TRBD1 (5 bases). The CDR3 extends over 14 amino acids. Per the germline V gene, CDR1 is MNHNS and CDR2 is SASEGT. V lost 9 bases and J lost 2, with 17 bases in between. CDR3 sequence (DNA): TGTGCCAGTCACAGTCTTTGGGGCACCTACGAGCAGTACTTC. It is translated as CASHSLWGTYEQYF.

This chain uses TRBV27 with TRBJ2-1; 7 bases line up with TRBD2. Trimming at V came to 5 bases and at J to 1 base, leaving 2 bases not matched to a gene. The CDR3 is 14 residues long. The germline CDR1 and CDR2 sequences are MNHEY and SMNVEV (reference sequence). Here the CDR3 DNA reads TGTGCCAGCAGTCCCGGGGGGTCCTACAATGAGCAGTTCTTC. It is translated as CASSPGGSYNEQFF.

CDR3 region: CASSGATGLMNTEAFF. CDR3 nucleotides: TGTGCCAGTAGCGGAGCAACGGGACTGATGAACACTGAAGCTTTCTTT. The V and J genes are TRBV19 and TRBJ1-1, with D tentatively TRBD1 (5 bases). CDR3 size: 16 residues. From germline, CDR1 is LNHDA and CDR2 SQIVND (reference sequence). V was cut by 6 bases and J by 0 bases, with 17 bases left in between.